This T cell receptor beta chain emerged from a study of Graves' ophthalmopathy and Graves' hyperthyroidism. The study, taken as a whole, reports: Most thyroid clonotypes expanded beyond 0.001 frequency were also found in blood.

Clinicians made diagnoses from clinical symptoms, serum thyroxine, TRAb, thyroid ultrasound and orbital computed tomography. The authors amplified TCR beta CDR3 regions from RNA transcripts. Second-round multiplex PCR came after first-round RT-PCR with HTBI primers. TCRdb independently ran MiXCR on the multiplex PCR reads; one entry per CDR3 protein. The table lists 600,000 to 950,000 distinct CDR3 sequences, 40% of them singletons, with 44% in the top ten. Germline CDR1 and CDR2: SQVTM and ANQGSEA. V dropped 0 bases and J dropped 3 bases, with 12 bases sitting between them. There are 14 residues in the CDR3. This clonotype appeared many times. Its antigen is unknown.

V gene TRBV29-1 combines with J gene TRBJ2-7; maybe TRBD2 (5 bases). The material sequenced was peripheral blood. The TCR comes from an adult man with Graves' ophthalmopathy. The CDR3 spells CSVEDRDRDYEQYF. The CDR3 nucleotides read TGCAGCGTTGAAGATCGCGACCGGGACTACGAGCAGTACTTC.